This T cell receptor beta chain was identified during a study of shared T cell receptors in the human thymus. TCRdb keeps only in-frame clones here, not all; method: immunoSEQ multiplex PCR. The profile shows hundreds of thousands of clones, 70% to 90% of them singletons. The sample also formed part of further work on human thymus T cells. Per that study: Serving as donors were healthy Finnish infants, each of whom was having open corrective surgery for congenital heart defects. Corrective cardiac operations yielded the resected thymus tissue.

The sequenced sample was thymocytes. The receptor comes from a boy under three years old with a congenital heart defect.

CDR3 nucleotides: TGCAGCGTTCTGGACAGCTCCTACGAGCAGTACTTC. Translation gives CSVLDSSYEQYF. The chain has TRBV29-1 and TRBJ2-7; a possible D gene is TRBD1 (6 bases). Trimming removed 5 bases at V and 0 bases at J, with 8 bases between. Germline CDR1 and CDR2: SQVTM and ANQGSEA. The CDR3 has 12 amino acids.